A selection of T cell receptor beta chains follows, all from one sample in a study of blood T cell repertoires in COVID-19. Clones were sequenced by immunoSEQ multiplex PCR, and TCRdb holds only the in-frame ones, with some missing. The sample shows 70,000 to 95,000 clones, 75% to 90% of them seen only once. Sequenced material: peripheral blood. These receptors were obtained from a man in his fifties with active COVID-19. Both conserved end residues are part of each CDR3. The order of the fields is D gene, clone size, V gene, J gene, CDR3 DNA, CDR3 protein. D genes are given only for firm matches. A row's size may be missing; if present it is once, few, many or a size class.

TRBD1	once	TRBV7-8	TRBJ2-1	TGTGCCAGCAGCCGAACAGGGGGCTTTTATTACAATGAGCAGTTCTTC	CASSRTGGFYYNEQFF
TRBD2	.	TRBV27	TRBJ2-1	TGTGCCAGCAGTAATGGCCTAGCGGGAGGGAACGAGCAGTTCTTC	CASSNGLAGGNEQFF
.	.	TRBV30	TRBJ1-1	TGTGCCTGGAGTGTACAGGTCATGAACACTGAAGCTTTCTTT	CAWSVQVMNTEAFF
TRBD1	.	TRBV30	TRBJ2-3	TGTGCCGCCTCTAGCTTTCGGACAGGGGGCACAGATACGCAGTATTTT	CAASSFRTGGTDTQYF
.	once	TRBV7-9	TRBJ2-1	TGTGCCAGCAGCTTTCCCCGGGACTCAAGCTCCTACAATGAGCAGTTCTTC	CASSFPRDSSSYNEQFF
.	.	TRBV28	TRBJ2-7	TGTGCCAGCAGTTCCCCAACAGTTACCTCCTACGAGCAGTACTTC	CASSSPTVTSYEQYF
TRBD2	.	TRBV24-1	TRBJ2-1	TGTGCCACCAGGAGACTAGCGGGAGAGAATGAGCAGTTCTTC	CATRRLAGENEQFF
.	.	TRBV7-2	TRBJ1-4	TGTGCCAGCAGCTTAGCGCCTGACAGAAAACTGTTTTTT	CASSLAPDRKLFF
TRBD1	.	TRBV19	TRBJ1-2	TGTGCCAGTACCCGCGGGGCAGGGGGCAACTATGGCTACACCTTC	CASTRGAGGNYGYTF
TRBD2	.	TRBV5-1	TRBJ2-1	TGCGCCAGCAGCGTAACTAGCGGGACCTACAATGAGCAGTTCTTC	CASSVTSGTYNEQFF
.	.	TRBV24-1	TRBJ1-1	TGTGCCACCAGTGAAACAGGGACCACTGAAGCTTTCTTT	CATSETGTTEAFF
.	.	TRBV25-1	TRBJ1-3	TGTGCCAGCAGTGAAGACAGCCACTCTGGAAACACCATATATTTT	CASSEDSHSGNTIYF